The rows below give T cell receptor beta chains drawn from one sample of a study of shared clonotypes between healthy human individuals. Sequencing was performed with immunoSEQ multiplex PCR; in TCRdb, only in-frame clones are kept and a portion is missing. The profile shows fewer than 400,000 clones, 74% of them singletons. Sequencing input: memory CD4+ T cells sorted from blood. The receptors were sampled from a man between 25 and 39 years old in good health. The CDR3 runs from the conserved cysteine through the conserved F or W. D genes are given only for firm matches. Size is omitted from some rows. Given values are once, few, many or a class for expanded clones.

size,D,V,J,CDR3,DNA
NA,NA,TRBV18,TRBJ2-7,CASSLRGASGTGAYEQYF,TGTGCCAGCTCCCTCCGGGGGGCCTCCGGGACAGGAGCCTACGAGCAGTACTTC
NA,TRBD2,TRBV5-1,TRBJ2-3,CASSLVRLAGGLGSDTQYF,TGCGCCAGCAGCTTGGTGCGACTAGCGGGGGGACTCGGCTCAGATACGCAGTATTTT
NA,NA,TRBV7-9,TRBJ1-3,CASSPLSGSGNTIYF,TGTGCCAGCAGCCCCCTCTCGGGTTCTGGAAACACCATATATTTT
NA,NA,TRBV7-8,TRBJ2-5,CASSLVGTGRAGETQYF,TGTGCCAGCAGCTTAGTTGGAACAGGGAGAGCAGGGGAGACCCAGTACTTC
NA,TRBD1,TRBV5-6,TRBJ1-2,CASSLTIMGQHYGYTF,TGTGCCAGCAGCCTGACGATCATGGGACAGCACTATGGCTACACCTTC
few,TRBD1,TRBV5-1,TRBJ1-1,CASGKGARDTEAFF,TGCGCCAGCGGGAAGGGGGCGAGGGACACTGAAGCTTTCTTT
NA,TRBD2,TRBV9,TRBJ2-2,CASSVAGGVTGELFF,TGTGCCAGCAGCGTAGCGGGGGGTGTCACCGGGGAGCTGTTTTTT
many,NA,TRBV13,TRBJ2-7,CASSSDWGTYEQYF,TGTGCCAGCAGCTCGGATTGGGGGACCTACGAGCAGTACTTC
NA,NA,TRBV5-5,TRBJ2-2,CASSLAFKNTGELFF,TGTGCCAGCAGCTTGGCCTTCAAGAACACCGGGGAGCTGTTTTTT
NA,NA,TRBV28,TRBJ2-5,CASSLLGTQETQYF,TGTGCCAGCAGTTTACTGGGAACCCAAGAGACCCAGTACTTC
NA,NA,TRBV7-8,TRBJ1-2,CASSLRWVPEANYGYTF,TGTGCCAGCAGCTTAAGGTGGGTCCCCGAAGCTAACTATGGCTACACCTTC
NA,NA,TRBV7-9,TRBJ2-3,CASSSGRGSTDTQYF,TGTGCCAGCAGTTCCGGGCGCGGTAGCACAGATACGCAGTATTTT
few,TRBD2,TRBV29-1,TRBJ2-3,CSALLLAGAPTQYF,TGCAGCGCCCTCCTGCTAGCGGGAGCCCCCACGCAGTATTTT
NA,TRBD1,TRBV13,TRBJ1-4,CASSRDRAGEKLFF,TGTGCCAGCAGCAGGGACAGGGCTGGTGAAAAACTGTTTTTT
NA,NA,TRBV18,TRBJ1-5,CASSPPGGADQPQHF,TGTGCCAGCTCACCACCCGGGGGGGCAGATCAGCCCCAGCATTTT
few,TRBD2,TRBV5-1,TRBJ2-1,CASSPTSGRFDEQFF,TGCGCCAGCAGCCCGACTAGCGGGAGGTTCGATGAGCAGTTCTTC
NA,NA,TRBV5-1,TRBJ2-5,CASSLGKETQYF,TGCGCCAGCAGCTTGGGCAAAGAGACCCAGTACTTC
NA,NA,TRBV5-4,TRBJ1-1,CASSTYLEDGAFF,TGTGCCAGCAGCACCTACCTTGAGGACGGGGCTTTCTTT
NA,TRBD1,TRBV28,TRBJ2-5,CASKLEAQGAEETQYF,TGTGCCAGCAAACTAGAAGCCCAGGGGGCGGAAGAGACCCAGTACTTC
NA,NA,TRBV14,TRBJ1-1,CASRATLEVSTNTEAFF,TGTGCCAGCAGGGCAACCCTGGAGGTCTCCACCAACACTGAAGCTTTCTTT